This TCR beta chain stems from a study of CD8 T cells in ankylosing spondylitis. General observations from the study: Disease-linked clones were found to be CD8+ and relatively rare in peripheral blood. The clones that were linked to disease were reported to be significantly enriched in matched synovial fluid samples from ankylosing spondylitis patients.

The V gene lost 3 bases and the J gene lost 0 bases, with 9 bases spanning the gap. Germline CDR1 MNHEY, CDR2 SMNVEV (reference sequence). This CDR3 contains 15 residues. This clonotype came up a few times. Antigen specificity is unknown. Preparation of TCR beta libraries was done by quantitative 5'-RACE with molecular barcodes. TCRdb analysed the 5' RACE reads with MiXCR anew, one entry per CDR3 protein. Of 380,000 or so distinct CDR3 sequences listed, 20% to 25% are singletons. The TCR sequence derives from a male donor with ankylosing spondylitis or in good health (not recorded which). What was sequenced was blood, either unsorted or a sorted T cell fraction (not recorded which). The V call is TRBV27, the J call TRBJ2-1; D unclear. CDR3: CASSFQPSSYNEQFF. Written as DNA, the CDR3 is TGTGCCAGCAGTTTTCAGCCGAGCTCCTACAATGAGCAGTTCTTC.